One and the same sample provided the 30 T cell receptor beta chains below, sequenced in a study of shared T cell receptors in the human thymus. Generated by immunoSEQ multiplex PCR, the TCRdb table keeps only in-frame clones and is missing some. The repertoire holds 700,000 to 750,000 clones, with approximately 83% as singletons. Another study also made use of these data, one on human thymus T cells.

Source material: thymocytes. The receptors come from a girl younger than two with a congenital heart defect.

This chain connects TRBV7-3 to TRBJ2-2; 8 bases map to TRBD2. J gave up 7 bases and V 5 bases, and 9 bases lay outside the gene matches. This CDR3 has 15 residues. In germline, CDR1 is SGHTA, CDR2 FQGTGA. The CDR3 reads CASSPGGGEHGELFF. The CDR3 DNA reads as TGTGCCAGCAGCCCGGGGGGGGGAGAACACGGGGAGCTGTTTTTT.

The genes are TRBV29-1 and TRBJ1-2, with TRBD1 matching 7 bases. There are 12 residues in the CDR3. V lost 7 bases and J lost 2; bases outside the gene matches: 4. In germline, CDR1 is SQVTM, CDR2 ANQGSEA. The DNA for the CDR3 is TGCAGCGCCGAGACAGGGAACTATGGCTACACCTTC. Translation gives CSAETGNYGYTF.

The rearrangement joins TRBV6-1 to TRBJ2-7, with 8 bases that match TRBD1. The J segment lost 4 bases and the V segment lost 6 bases, leaving 8 bases of the junction unmatched. The CDR3 is 14 amino acids. CDR1 and CDR2 from the germline V gene are MNHNS and SASEGT. The CDR3 loop reads CASRKRDRSYEQYF. The CDR3 DNA sequence: TGTGCCAGCAGGAAACGGGACAGGTCTTACGAGCAGTACTTC.

The chain combines TRBV6-5 with TRBJ1-6; maybe TRBD1 (6 bases). Trimming cost V 5 bases and J 14 bases, with 16 bases left between them. The CDR3 is made up of 13 amino acids. Looked up from germline, CDR1 is MNHEY and CDR2 is SVGAGI. CDR3 sequence reads: CASSARQVGSLHF. The DNA of the CDR3 is TGTGCCAGCAGTGCACGACAGGTCGGATCCCTCCACTTT.

This clone was found a few times. CDR3 coding DNA: TGTGCCAGCAGTCCCAACGGACAAGGGGCGCCTCAAGAGACCCAGTACTTC. The encoded protein is CASSPNGQGAPQETQYF. The rearrangement uses TRBV27 and TRBJ2-5; perhaps TRBD1 as D (5 bases). The germline V and J ends were trimmed by 5 bases and 2 bases, with 21 bases remaining between them. Looked up from germline, CDR1 is MNHEY and CDR2 is SMNVEV (reference sequence). The CDR3 is made up of 17 amino acids.

V gene TRBV27 combines with J gene TRBJ1-1, with a weak D call TRBD1 (5 bases). V lost 4 bases and J 5 bases, leaving 11 bases between the germline ends. From germline, CDR1 is MNHEY and CDR2 SMNVEV (reference sequence). The CDR3 is 13 residues long. The CDR3 is CASSWRDETEAFF. DNA for the CDR3: TGTGCCAGCAGTTGGCGGGACGAGACTGAAGCTTTCTTT.

The chain employs TRBV28 and TRBJ2-7; 8 nucleotides agree with TRBD1. The V segment lost 3 bases and the J segment 3 bases; nucleotides outside the gene matches: 7. In germline, CDR1 is MDHEN, CDR2 SYDVKM. There are 15 residues in the CDR3. For the CDR3, the DNA is TGTGCCAGCAGTTTCAAGACAGGGGTCTTCTACGAGCAGTACTTC. It codes for CASSFKTGVFYEQYF.

This chain links TRBV28 with TRBJ2-7; 8 positions match TRBD1. The J segment lost 3 bases and the V segment lost 7 bases, leaving 11 bases of the junction unmatched. This CDR3 comprises 15 residues. Germline V gene sequence: CDR1 MDHEN, CDR2 SYDVKM. The CDR3 is CASNTTRDRSYEQYF. CDR3 DNA sequence: TGTGCCAGCAATACGACCAGGGACAGGAGCTACGAGCAGTACTTC.

Details on this clone: Additional DNA sequences in this sample encode the identical CDR3. V usage is TRBV20-1 and J usage is TRBJ1-2, with D possibly being TRBD1 (5 bases). V dropped 5 bases and J dropped 11 bases, with 12 bases sitting between them. This CDR3 contains 10 residues. Per the germline V gene, CDR1 is DFQATT and CDR2 is SNEGSKA (reference sequence). CDR3 DNA sequence: TGCAGTGCTCATGGTGGGGGGTACACCTTC. It encodes CSAHGGGYTF.

This chain joins TRBV6-6 and TRBJ1-2; 7 bases are a match to TRBD1. After removal of 6 bases from V and 8 bases from J, the junction contained 15 bases not matched to a gene. The CDR3 runs 15 residues. Germline lookup yields CDR1 MNHNY and CDR2 SVGAGI (reference sequence). In DNA form, the CDR3 reads TGTGCCAGCAGCCTCGGGGGACAGCTAAGGCGGGGCTACACCTTC. Its translation: CASSLGGQLRRGYTF.

V is TRBV28 and J is TRBJ1-1; a weak D match, TRBD1 (5 bases). V shed 4 bases and J shed 0 bases, with 9 bases lying between them. This CDR3 has 14 amino acids. CDR1 and CDR2 from the germline V gene are MDHEN and SYDVKM. The CDR3 DNA reads TGTGCCAGCAGTTCCAGGGATATGAACACTGAAGCTTTCTTT. It encodes CASSSRDMNTEAFF.

This chain connects TRBV18 to TRBJ1-1; 7 nucleotides agree with TRBD1. V trimming: 4 bases; J trimming: 1 base; junction bases outside the gene matches: 9. Germline V gene data show CDR1 as KGHSH and CDR2 as LQKENI. CDR3 size: 16 residues. CDR3 loop: CASSLNRQGSNTEAFF. The CDR3 region has the DNA TGTGCCAGCTCACTTAATCGACAGGGTTCGAACACTGAAGCTTTCTTT.

The chain joins TRBV2 to TRBJ1-5, with D possibly being TRBD1 (6 bases). The CDR3 sequence is 19 residues long. V lost 4 bases and J lost 3, with 25 bases in between. Germline V lookup: CDR1 SNHLY, CDR2 FYNNEI. The CDR3 sequence: CASSARGRGAMGPNQPQHF. CDR3 sequence (DNA): TGTGCCAGCAGTGCGCGGGGGCGAGGGGCCATGGGCCCCAATCAGCCCCAGCATTTT.

This chain links TRBV6-5 with TRBJ1-2, with unresolved D. Germline-derived CDR1 and CDR2 are MNHEY and SVGAGI. V was pared by 3 bases and J by 1 base, with 3 bases between. The CDR3 length is 12 residues. The CDR3 DNA follows: TGTGCCAGCAGTTATAGTAACTATGGCTACACCTTC. Translating it yields CASSYSNYGYTF.

This sequence joins TRBV5-1 and TRBJ1-2; D gene ambiguous. This CDR3 spans 13 amino acids. Germline CDR1 reads SGHRS; CDR2 reads YFSETQ. V lost 0 bases to trimming and J lost 7 bases, with 10 bases between them. The CDR3 DNA is TGCGCCAGCAGCTTGGACATTCCATTTGGCTACACCTTC. This encodes CASSLDIPFGYTF.

The chain has TRBV25-1 and TRBJ2-5; tentative D call: TRBD1 (5 bases). The CDR3 has 15 residues. V lost 3 bases, J lost 2 bases, and 13 bases lay in between. Germline V gene sequence: CDR1 MGHDK, CDR2 SYGVNS. The CDR3 sequence: CASSETDPLQETQYF. The CDR3, as DNA: TGTGCCAGCAGTGAGACAGACCCGCTACAAGAGACCCAGTACTTC. The variable domain in full, with the rest retrieved from reference TRBV25-1 and TRBJ2-5, is EADIYQTPRYLVIGTGKKITLECSQTMGHDKMYWYQQDPGMELHLIHYSYGVNSTEKGDLSSESTVSRIRTEHFPLTLESARPSHTSQYLCASSETDPLQETQYFGPGTRLLVL.

The gene calls are TRBV7-9 and TRBJ1-2; 9 nucleotides line up with TRBD1. The CDR3 is 13 amino acids. V trimming: 5 bases; J trimming: 8 bases; junction bases outside the gene matches: 6. The germline V gene encodes CDR1 SEHNR and CDR2 FQNEAQ (reference sequence). The chain's CDR3 is CASSPGQGRGYTF. The CDR3 DNA sequence: TGTGCCAGCAGCCCTGGACAGGGGAGGGGCTACACCTTC.

J is TRBJ2-2 and V is TRBV28, with 7 bases fitting TRBD1. V shed 6 bases, J shed 6 bases, and the junction held 19 bases outside the gene matches. The CDR3 length is 18 residues. From germline, CDR1 is MDHEN and CDR2 SYDVKM. The CDR3 spells CASRRYPRTGGRPGELFF. The DNA for the CDR3 is TGTGCCAGCAGACGATACCCCCGGACAGGAGGTCGGCCCGGGGAGCTGTTTTTT.

The chain couples TRBV5-1 to TRBJ1-2, with D perhaps TRBD1 (6 bases). The germline V gene has CDR1 SGHRS and CDR2 YFSETQ. The CDR3 covers 19 residues. With 0 bases removed from V and 4 bases from J, the gap between germline ends came to 25 bases. The CDR3 DNA follows: TGCGCCAGCAGCTTGGCCGGTGGGGGGGCTAAATCGACCTTCTATGGCTACACCTTC. Amino acids: CASSLAGGGAKSTFYGYTF. Full variable domain (remainder filled in from reference TRBV5-1 and TRBJ1-2): KAGVTQTPRYLIKTRGQQVTLSCSPISGHRSVSWYQQTPGQGLQFLFEYFSETQRNKGNFPGRFSGRQFSNSRSEMNVSTLELGDSALYLCASSLAGGGAKSTFYGYTFGSGTRLTVV.

V usage is TRBV7-9 and J usage is TRBJ1-2; a weak D match, TRBD1 (5 bases). CDR3 length equals 13 residues. CDR1 is SEHNR and CDR2 is FQNEAQ in the germline V gene (reference sequence). V lost 3 bases to trimming and J lost 6 bases, with 11 bases between them. In DNA form, the CDR3 reads TGTGCCAGCAGCTTCCAAGGGGCAGATGGCTACACCTTC. This gives the protein CASSFQGADGYTF.

This chain uses TRBV21-1 with TRBJ1-1; TRBD1 reflects the table's D call only, with no check against the DNA. TRBV21-1 is a listed pseudogene. The CDR3 runs to 15 residues. CDR3 sequence reads: CASSRTTGSNTEAFF. Written as DNA, the CDR3 is TGTGCCAGCAGCAGGACGACAGGGTCGAACACTGAAGCTTTCTTT.

The chain recombines TRBV7-2 with TRBJ2-2; D is unclear. The CDR3 spans 13 residues. In germline, CDR1 is SGHTA, CDR2 FQGNSA. V lost 5 bases, J lost 5 bases, and 9 bases lay in between. For the CDR3, the DNA is TGTGCCAGCAGCCCTTTCCCGACCGGGGAGCTGTTTTTT. As protein: CASSPFPTGELFF.

The genes are TRBV5-6 and TRBJ2-5; 9 bases align to TRBD2. The trim removed 1 base at V and 4 bases at J, leaving 2 bases unmatched. The CDR3 runs 14 residues. Germline loops: CDR1 SGHDT, CDR2 YYEEEE. CDR3: CASSLTSGRETQYF. DNA of the CDR3: TGTGCCAGCAGCTTGACTAGCGGGCGAGAGACCCAGTACTTC.

The rearrangement links TRBV4-1 to TRBJ2-1; D might be TRBD1 (5 bases). Trimming removed 4 bases from V and 7 bases from J, with 23 bases in between. This CDR3 has 17 residues. From germline, CDR1 is MGHRA and CDR2 YSYEKL. The DNA of the CDR3 is TGCGCCAGCAGCCCCCTTAGGGGAATCTTCGGACCTAATGAGCAGTTCTTC. Protein sequence: CASSPLRGIFGPNEQFF.

The chain combines TRBV11-2 with TRBJ2-2, with 8 positions matching TRBD2. J lost 4 bases, V lost 6 bases, and 7 bases had no gene match. This CDR3 region has 15 residues. CDR1 and CDR2 (germline): SGHAT, FQNNGV. The CDR3 sequence is CASRPGGLGTGELFF. In DNA form, the CDR3 reads TGTGCCAGCAGACCGGGGGGGCTCGGCACCGGGGAGCTGTTTTTT.

This chain links TRBV5-4 with TRBJ1-2; 8 nucleotides agree with TRBD1. The CDR3 totals 15 residues. Germline trimming cut 3 bases from V and 3 bases from J; bases unmatched to any gene: 7. Germline CDR1 and CDR2: SGHNT and YYREEE (reference sequence). This CDR3 is CASSSQDREHYGYTF. CDR3 sequence (DNA): TGTGCCAGCAGCTCTCAGGACAGGGAACACTATGGCTACACCTTC.

V gene TRBV12-5 combines with J gene TRBJ1-2; a possible D gene is TRBD1 (6 bases). Trimming left V 5 bases short and J 2 bases short, with 9 bases between. CDR3 length: 13 amino acids. Per germline, CDR1 LGHNT and CDR2 FRNRAP. For the CDR3, the DNA is TGTGCTAGTGGTCGGACAGCGAACTATGGCTACACCTTC. It translates to CASGRTANYGYTF.

The genes are TRBV5-1 and TRBJ1-4; 9 bases map to TRBD1. This CDR3 is built from 15 residues. Looked up from germline, CDR1 is SGHRS and CDR2 is YFSETQ. The V segment lost 4 bases and the J segment 7 bases; nucleotides outside the gene matches: 8. This chain's CDR3 is CASSTGQGRGEKLFF. CDR3 sequence (DNA): TGCGCCAGCAGCACCGGACAGGGGCGAGGTGAAAAACTGTTTTTT.

The rearrangement joins TRBV5-1 to TRBJ1-2; 12 nucleotides agree with TRBD1. This CDR3 spans 20 amino acids. V gave up 0 bases and J gave up 7 bases; unmatched junction bases: 19. Germline lookup yields CDR1 SGHRS and CDR2 YFSETQ. CDR3 in amino acids: CASSLVSGQGAPHKRSGYTF. CDR3 sequence (DNA): TGCGCCAGCAGCTTGGTTTCGGGACAGGGGGCCCCCCATAAACGGTCTGGCTACACCTTC.

This clone has more than one count but fewer than ten. This chain connects TRBV5-8 to TRBJ2-1; 8 nucleotides line up with TRBD2. The germline CDR1 and CDR2 sequences are SGHTS and YDEGEE. The trim removed 4 bases at V and 4 bases at J, leaving 10 bases unmatched. The CDR3 is 16 residues long. CDR3 in amino acids: CASSRAGERNYNEQFF. CDR3 sequence (DNA): TGTGCCAGCAGCCGAGCGGGGGAGAGAAATTACAATGAGCAGTTCTTC.